Following are 32 T cell receptor beta chains from one sample sequenced in a study of cytomegalovirus exposure and HLA in healthy donors. The PCR was carried out with 60 Vbeta primers and 13 Jbeta primers. The table came from immunoSEQ multiplex PCR; TCRdb's copy has only in-frame clones and leaves some out. The sample has approximately 270,000 clones; around 80% are singletons. The sample consisted of PBMCs. Every receptor here comes from a girl under 10 years old in good health and CMV-seronegative.

The sample holds a few counts of this clone. The genes are TRBV2 and TRBJ1-5; no firm D call. CDR3 length: 15 amino acids. Germline-derived CDR1 and CDR2 are SNHLY and FYNNEI. The V end was cut by 3 bases, the J end by 0 bases, with 9 bases between. The CDR3 DNA follows: TGTGCCAGCAGTGACGGGGTAATTAGCAATCAGCCCCAGCATTTT. Its protein is CASSDGVISNQPQHF.

This chain joins TRBV19 and TRBJ1-2; D is undetermined. CDR3 size: 14 residues. From germline, CDR1 is LNHDA and CDR2 SQIVND (reference sequence). The V end lost 1 base, the J end lost 8 bases, and 14 bases lay between the germline ends. The CDR3 DNA is TGTGCCAGTAGTATAGGTGTCGGGATTGGAGGCTACACCTTC. Its translation is CASSIGVGIGGYTF. Filled out from reference TRBV19 and TRBJ1-2, the complete variable domain reads DGGITQSPKYLFRKEGQNVTLSCEQNLNHDAMYWYRQDPGQGLRLIYYSQIVNDFQKGDIAEGYSVSREKKESFPLTVTSAQKNPTAFYLCASSIGVGIGGYTFGSGTRLTVV.

This clone was seen more than once but under ten times. The rearrangement uses TRBV27 and TRBJ2-1, with D perhaps TRBD2 (6 bases). The V gene's germline CDR1 is MNHEY and CDR2 SMNVEV (reference sequence). The ends were cut back, 11 bases at V and 6 bases at J, with 14 bases in the middle. The CDR3 totals 12 residues. This chain's CDR3 is CASGLGLNEQFF. CDR3 coding DNA: TGTGCCTCGGGGCTGGGACTCAATGAGCAGTTCTTC.

This chain links TRBV7-2 with TRBJ2-7, with 12 bases that match TRBD1. With V trimmed by 4 bases and J by 7 bases, 8 bases remained unmatched. Looked up from germline, CDR1 is SGHTA and CDR2 is FQGNSA. CDR3 size: 15 residues. The chain's CDR3 is CASSSRRDRGQEQYF. CDR3 bases: TGTGCCAGCAGCTCCCGTCGGGACAGGGGGCAAGAGCAGTACTTC.

The V gene is TRBV5-1, the J gene TRBJ2-1; 8 bases match TRBD1. CDR3 length: 19 amino acids. V dropped 4 bases and J dropped 3; count of bases not matched to a gene: 18. Germline CDR1 SGHRS, CDR2 YFSETQ. For the CDR3, the DNA is TGCGCCAGCAGCCCAGGGTGGGGGGCAGACAGGGGCTTCTACAATGAGCAGTTCTTC. It encodes CASSPGWGADRGFYNEQFF. Full variable domain (missing parts from reference TRBV5-1 and TRBJ2-1): KAGVTQTPRYLIKTRGQQVTLSCSPISGHRSVSWYQQTPGQGLQFLFEYFSETQRNKGNFPGRFSGRQFSNSRSEMNVSTLELGDSALYLCASSPGWGADRGFYNEQFFGPGTRLTVL.

V gene TRBV25-1 combines with J gene TRBJ2-3; weak D call: TRBD1 (6 bases). The CDR3 is 14 amino acids. Germline V lookup: CDR1 MGHDK, CDR2 SYGVNS. Trimming removed 3 bases at V and 4 bases at J, with 11 bases between. As DNA, the CDR3 is TGTGCCAGCAGTGATCAACAGGGTTCAGATACGCAGTATTTT. Translating gives CASSDQQGSDTQYF. Full variable domain (remainder filled in from reference TRBV25-1 and TRBJ2-3): EADIYQTPRYLVIGTGKKITLECSQTMGHDKMYWYQQDPGMELHLIHYSYGVNSTEKGDLSSESTVSRIRTEHFPLTLESARPSHTSQYLCASSDQQGSDTQYFGPGTRLTVL.

The chain employs TRBV5-1 and TRBJ2-1, with 7 bases lining up with TRBD2. Germline V gene lookup returns CDR1 SGHRS and CDR2 YFSETQ. The CDR3 runs 19 residues. V was clipped by 4 bases and J by 0 bases; unmatched bases: 16. CDR3 residues: CASSGGGLSTKSSYNEQFF. CDR3 DNA: TGCGCCAGCAGCGGGGGGGGGTTGAGCACGAAGAGCTCCTACAATGAGCAGTTCTTC. The whole variable domain, remainder taken from reference TRBV5-1 and TRBJ2-1, is KAGVTQTPRYLIKTRGQQVTLSCSPISGHRSVSWYQQTPGQGLQFLFEYFSETQRNKGNFPGRFSGRQFSNSRSEMNVSTLELGDSALYLCASSGGGLSTKSSYNEQFFGPGTRLTVL.

This rearrangement joins TRBV6-6 to TRBJ2-7; maybe TRBD2 (6 bases). The CDR3 contains 14 residues. Germline V lookup: CDR1 MNHNY, CDR2 SVGAGI (reference sequence). The ends were cut back, 4 bases at V and 3 bases at J, with 13 bases in the middle. CDR3 DNA: TGTGCCAGCAGTTTACTCACCGGGGGCTACGAGCAGTACTTC. It yields the protein CASSLLTGGYEQYF.

The chain carries TRBV6-6 and TRBJ2-5; possibly TRBD2 for D (5 bases). The CDR3 runs to 13 residues. Germline loops: CDR1 MNHNY, CDR2 SVGAGI (reference sequence). V was cut by 4 bases and J by 11 bases, with 17 bases left in between. This chain's CDR3 is CASSLDWFWEQYF. CDR3 bases: TGTGCCAGCAGTTTAGACTGGTTCTGGGAGCAGTACTTC.

The chain joins TRBV27 to TRBJ2-1, with 9 bases lining up with TRBD1. Losses at the gene ends were 6 bases for V and 8 bases for J; bases not matched to a gene: 11. Germline V gene sequence: CDR1 MNHEY, CDR2 SMNVEV (reference sequence). The CDR3 loop spans 15 amino acids. The CDR3 here is CASSSGTGTRDEQFF. The CDR3 DNA is TGTGCCAGCAGCTCCGGGACAGGGACAAGGGATGAGCAGTTCTTC.

The chain couples TRBV11-1 to TRBJ2-1; 9 bases agree with TRBD2. From germline, CDR1 is SGHAT and CDR2 FQDESV (reference sequence). The CDR3 consists of 16 residues. J gave up 4 bases and V 1 base, and 5 bases lay outside the gene matches. CDR3 nucleotides: TGTGCCAGCAGCTTAGAGGGACTAGCAGCTTACAATGAGCAGTTCTTC. It codes for CASSLEGLAAYNEQFF. Full variable domain (missing parts from reference TRBV11-1 and TRBJ2-1): EAEVAQSPRYKITEKSQAVAFWCDPISGHATLYWYRQILGQGPELLVQFQDESVVDDSQLPKDRFSAERLKGVDSTLKIQPAELGDSAMYLCASSLEGLAAYNEQFFGPGTRLTVL.

The V gene is TRBV10-3, the J gene TRBJ1-2; weak D call: TRBD1 (5 bases). CDR1 is ENHRY and CDR2 is SYGVKD in the germline V gene. The CDR3 has 18 amino acids. Trimming removed 1 base from V and 0 bases from J, with 18 bases in between. The CDR3 DNA is TGTGCCATCAGTGAGTTGCAGGGTGGTCAGCAAGCTAACTATGGCTACACCTTC. This gives the protein CAISELQGGQQANYGYTF.

The genes are TRBV7-2 and TRBJ2-7, with D hard to call. The CDR3 is 11 residues long. V lost 4 bases, J lost 2 bases, and 3 bases lay in between. CDR1 is SGHTA, CDR2 FQGNSA, per germline. This CDR3 reads CASSYTYEQYF. In DNA form, the CDR3 reads TGTGCCAGCAGCTACACCTACGAGCAGTACTTC.

This clone was detected only once. The chain has TRBV6-1 and TRBJ1-1, with a possible D match to TRBD1 (5 bases). Trimming left V 0 bases short and J 4 bases short, with 12 bases between. Germline CDR1 and CDR2: MNHNS and SASEGT. This CDR3 comprises 15 residues. In DNA form, the CDR3 reads TGTGCCAGCAGTGAAGCGTGGGGGGGTTTCACTGAAGCTTTCTTT. Translating gives CASSEAWGGFTEAFF.

J is TRBJ1-2 and V is TRBV19; possibly TRBD1 for D (5 bases). Trimming stripped 2 bases from V and 2 bases from J, with 18 bases between. This CDR3 contains 17 residues. Germline V CDR1 and CDR2: LNHDA, SQIVND (reference sequence). CDR3: CASSISAGSWMNYGYTF. CDR3 in DNA: TGTGCCAGTAGTATATCCGCAGGGTCCTGGATGAACTATGGCTACACCTTC.

This clone was seen ten or more times. This sequence joins TRBV28 and TRBJ1-5; D is uncertain. This CDR3 has 13 amino acids. The ends were cut back, 3 bases at V and 5 bases at J, with 8 bases in the middle. The V gene's germline CDR1 is MDHEN and CDR2 SYDVKM. The CDR3 reads CASSFPGDQPQHF. In nucleotides, the CDR3 is TGTGCCAGCAGTTTCCCGGGTGATCAGCCCCAGCATTTT.

This chain connects TRBV5-8 to TRBJ2-1, with a tentative D call TRBD2 (5 bases). This CDR3 contains 16 residues. V lost 0 bases and J lost 4, with 14 bases in between. Germline CDR1 reads SGHTS; CDR2 reads YDEGEE. Here the CDR3 DNA reads TGTGCCAGCAGCTTGGAACCGGGGTCGAGATACAATGAGCAGTTCTTC. Translation gives CASSLEPGSRYNEQFF.

The chain couples TRBV5-4 to TRBJ1-6, with 11 nucleotides matching TRBD1. Germline V gene lookup returns CDR1 SGHNT and CDR2 YYREEE (reference sequence). The junction had 5 bases not matched to a gene; V was cut back by 2 bases and J by 10 bases. The CDR3 consists of 15 residues. CDR3 coding DNA: TGTGCCAGCAGCTTCGGACAGGGGGCTCTCTCACCCCTCCACTTT. Translated, it gives CASSFGQGALSPLHF. Supplemented by reference TRBV5-4 and TRBJ1-6, the full variable domain reads ETGVTQSPTHLIKTRGQQVTLRCSSQSGHNTVSWYQQALGQGPQFIFQYYREEENGRGNFPPRFSGLQFPNYSSELNVNALELDDSALYLCASSFGQGALSPLHFGNGTRLTVT.

This chain uses TRBV11-2 with TRBJ2-1; 8 positions agree with TRBD2. The CDR3 sequence is 15 residues long. V trimming: 6 bases; J trimming: 5 bases; junction bases outside the gene matches: 9. CDR1 is SGHAT, CDR2 FQNNGV, per germline. CDR3 coding DNA: TGTGCCAGCAGACCCGGACTAGCATCCCACAATGAGCAGTTCTTC. It encodes CASRPGLASHNEQFF.

The V call is TRBV6-6, the J call TRBJ2-7; D gene uncertain. The CDR3 runs 15 residues. V was trimmed by 2 bases and J by 2 bases, leaving 13 bases between them. The germline CDR1 and CDR2 sequences are MNHNY and SVGAGI (reference sequence). CDR3 sequence: CASSYDAGGAYEQYF. The CDR3 bases are TGTGCCAGCAGTTACGATGCTGGCGGAGCCTACGAGCAGTACTTC.

This clone turned up a few times. The V call is TRBV9, the J call TRBJ1-3; D gene unclear. V was shortened by 0 bases and J by 8 bases, with 15 bases between the two germline ends. The V gene's germline CDR1 is SGDLS and CDR2 YYNGEE. The CDR3 runs 15 residues. Here the CDR3 DNA reads TGTGCCAGCAGCGTAGCCCAGGCGCCCTGGGACACCATATATTTT. It yields the protein CASSVAQAPWDTIYF.

The chain links TRBV2 to TRBJ1-6, with unresolved D. V was clipped by 4 bases and J by 10 bases, with 8 bases between them. The CDR3 contains 12 residues. Germline lookup yields CDR1 SNHLY and CDR2 FYNNEI. CDR3 DNA: TGTGCCAGCAGTGTCAGTAAATCACCCCTCCACTTT. It yields the protein CASSVSKSPLHF.

The chain couples TRBV2 to TRBJ2-3, with 7 bases lining up with TRBD2. Germline V gene sequence: CDR1 SNHLY, CDR2 FYNNEI. CDR3 size: 17 residues. Trimming cost V 0 bases and J 2 bases; bases outside gene matches: 8. For the CDR3, the DNA is TGTGCCAGCAGTGAAGCGCGGACTAGTCCTCTCACAGATACGCAGTATTTT. It encodes CASSEARTSPLTDTQYF.

This clone was picked up one time. The chain carries TRBV27 and TRBJ1-3; D gene unclear. V was cut by 8 bases and J by 0 bases, with 14 bases left in between. Germline values: CDR1 MNHEY, CDR2 SMNVEV (reference sequence). The CDR3 loop spans 15 amino acids. CDR3 sequence: CASPSGGLSGNTIYF. CDR3 nucleotides: TGTGCCAGCCCCTCGGGAGGGCTCTCTGGAAACACCATATATTTT.

The rearrangement uses TRBV5-1 and TRBJ1-3; 9 bases match TRBD1. The CDR3 spans 14 residues. Trimming cost V 3 bases and J 4 bases; bases outside gene matches: 2. Germline V gene lookup returns CDR1 SGHRS and CDR2 YFSETQ. The CDR3 DNA sequence: TGCGCCAGCAGCTGGACAGGGGTAGGAAACACCATATATTTT. It codes for CASSWTGVGNTIYF.

This sequence joins TRBV7-3 and TRBJ2-1; D unclear. V was pared by 2 bases and J by 5 bases, with 4 bases between. The CDR3 extends over 12 amino acids. Germline CDR1 reads SGHTA; CDR2 reads FQGTGA. The CDR3 DNA reads TGTGCCAGCAGCTTACCCAACAATGAGCAGTTCTTC. Translating it yields CASSLPNNEQFF.

The chain is built from TRBV7-8 and TRBJ1-2; 11 bases are shared with TRBD1. CDR3 length equals 15 residues. The V and J ends lost 5 bases and 4 bases, in that order; junction bases with no gene match: 6. CDR1 and CDR2 (germline): SGHVS, FQNEAQ. The CDR3 reads CASSLGQGAIYGYTF. The CDR3 DNA reads TGTGCCAGCAGCCTCGGACAGGGGGCGATCTATGGCTACACCTTC.

This chain uses TRBV5-8 with TRBJ1-2; D may be TRBD1 (6 bases). The CDR3 runs 17 residues. Germline CDR1 SGHTS, CDR2 YDEGEE. The ends were cut back, 4 bases at V and 2 bases at J, with 21 bases in the middle. CDR3 coding DNA: TGTGCCAGCAGCCCTAGAAGAGAGGGCCAGGGGAACTATGGCTACACCTTC. Amino acids: CASSPRREGQGNYGYTF.

This clone was found once. The chain joins TRBV30 to TRBJ1-3; D uncertain. Germline loops: CDR1 GTSNPN, CDR2 SVGIG (reference sequence). The CDR3 runs 15 residues. Trimming took off 0 bases at V and 2 bases at J, with 11 bases between the two ends. DNA for the CDR3: TGTGCCTGGAGTGTGGAGTGGGGAGCTGGAAACACCATATATTTT. Its protein product is CAWSVEWGAGNTIYF.

This clone showed up just a few times. This chain connects TRBV4-2 to TRBJ1-1; D is ambiguous. The CDR3 consists of 15 residues. Trimming left V 1 base short and J 1 base short, with 10 bases between. Germline V CDR1 and CDR2: LGHNA, YNFKEQ. The CDR3 coding sequence is TGTGCCAGCAGCCAAGCCGCCAGGAAGAACACTGAAGCTTTCTTT. This translates into CASSQAARKNTEAFF.

This sequence joins TRBV4-1 and TRBJ1-1; a weak D match, TRBD1 (5 bases). V was shortened by 3 bases and J by 3 bases, with 17 bases between the two germline ends. The CDR3 is made up of 16 amino acids. Germline CDR1 is MGHRA and CDR2 is YSYEKL. CDR3 sequence reads: CASSQDILFVHTEAFF. In DNA, the CDR3 is TGCGCCAGCAGCCAGGACATTCTTTTCGTTCACACTGAAGCTTTCTTT.

The chain recombines TRBV7-2 with TRBJ2-1, with 8 bases matching TRBD2. The CDR3 has 14 amino acids. From germline, CDR1 is SGHTA and CDR2 FQGNSA. J was trimmed by 10 bases and V by 2 bases; bases with no gene match: 7. The CDR3 coding sequence is TGTGCCAGCAGCTTAAGGTTAGCGGGACTCGAGCAGTTCTTC. Its protein is CASSLRLAGLEQFF. The whole variable domain, remainder taken from reference TRBV7-2 and TRBJ2-1, is GAGVSQSPSNKVTEKGKDVELRCDPISGHTALYWYRQSLGQGLEFLIYFQGNSAPDKSGLPSDRFSAERTGGSVSTLTIQRTQQEDSAVYLCASSLRLAGLEQFFGPGTRLTVL.